The 27 T cell receptor beta chains below come from one sample, sequenced in a study of cytomegalovirus exposure and HLA in healthy donors (dated by TCRdb to the late 2010s). Libraries were built with the immunoSEQ multiplex PCR assay. Imported from immuneACCESS, the table was reduced by TCRdb to in-frame sequences with V and J called. These copies leave out some clones; in studies compared against another copy, an unresolved V gene accounts for under half, and the cause of the remainder is not known. The sample records fewer than 200,000 clones, roughly 86% of which are singletons. 10% of the sample comes from the top ten. Specimen: PBMCs. The receptors stem from a woman younger than 30 in good health and CMV-seropositive.

The CDR3 sequence is CASSYSEAGEQYF. For the CDR3, the DNA is TGTGCCAGCAGTTACTCGGAGGCGGGCGAGCAGTACTTC. This sequence joins TRBV6-6 and TRBJ2-7; possibly TRBD2 for D (5 bases). The CDR3 covers 13 residues. V shed 0 bases and J shed 6 bases, with 9 bases lying between them. From germline, CDR1 is MNHNY and CDR2 SVGAGI (reference sequence).

The chain has TRBV18 and TRBJ2-5, with a weak D call TRBD2 (6 bases). The germline V gene has CDR1 KGHSH and CDR2 LQKENI. CDR3 size: 14 residues. Trimming left V 3 bases short and J 3 bases short, with 11 bases between. CDR3 residues: CASSPRLVEETQYF. Written as DNA, the CDR3 is TGTGCCAGCTCACCGAGACTAGTGGAAGAGACCCAGTACTTC.

The chain couples TRBV6-6 to TRBJ1-5; 8 nucleotides agree with TRBD1. V was pared by 6 bases and J by 7 bases, with 5 bases of the junction left unmatched. CDR3 length: 13 amino acids. Per the germline V gene, CDR1 is MNHNY and CDR2 is SVGAGI (reference sequence). CDR3 DNA sequence: TGTGCCAGCAGATCGGCAGGGGGCCAGCCCCAGCATTTT. This gives the protein CASRSAGGQPQHF.

This chain connects TRBV28 to TRBJ2-1; TRBD2 aligns across 7 bases. The V gene's germline CDR1 is MDHEN and CDR2 SYDVKM. The CDR3 runs to 15 residues. With 3 bases clipped from V and 8 bases from J, the junction kept 10 bases outside the gene matches. For the CDR3, the DNA is TGTGCCAGCAGTTTTGCTAGCGGTGCTGGAGATGAGCAGTTCTTC. Translation gives CASSFASGAGDEQFF.

The CDR3 DNA reads TGTGCCAGCAGCGTAGATCTAAGGGGAGGGGTTGACAATGAGCAGTTCTTC. The encoded protein is CASSVDLRGGVDNEQFF. The genes are TRBV9 and TRBJ2-1; the match to TRBD2 covers 7 bases. The germline V gene has CDR1 SGDLS and CDR2 YYNGEE. J lost 5 bases, V lost 0 bases, and 11 bases had no gene match. The CDR3 is 17 residues long. Full variable domain (remainder filled in from reference TRBV9 and TRBJ2-1): DSGVTQTPKHLITATGQRVTLRCSPRSGDLSVYWYQQSLDQGLQFLIQYYNGEERAKGNILERFSAQQFPDLHSELNLSSLELGDSALYFCASSVDLRGGVDNEQFFGPGTRLTVL.

CDR3 sequence: CASSRQPQETQYF. CDR3 nucleotides: TGTGCCAGCAGTCGACAGCCCCAAGAGACCCAGTACTTC. The rearrangement links TRBV5-6 to TRBJ2-5; D is possibly TRBD1 (5 bases). Trimming shortened V by 5 bases and J by 1 base, and 9 bases separated the two germline ends. The CDR3 length is 13 residues. Germline CDR1 and CDR2: SGHDT and YYEEEE.

V gene TRBV28 combines with J gene TRBJ1-3, with D possibly matching TRBD1 (6 bases). Germline V CDR1 and CDR2: MDHEN, SYDVKM. V lost 7 bases and J 4 bases, leaving 17 bases between the germline ends. CDR3 length equals 15 residues. CDR3 bases: TGTGCCAGCACACGCAGGGGCGCATCAGGAAACACCATATATTTT. Translating it yields CASTRRGASGNTIYF.

The chain has TRBV2 and TRBJ1-1; a weak D match, TRBD1 (6 bases). CDR3 length equals 15 residues. Trimming left V 6 bases short and J 0 bases short, with 14 bases between. The germline V gene encodes CDR1 SNHLY and CDR2 FYNNEI. The CDR3 bases are TGTGCCAGCAGCCTAGAGGGGGGGGTGAACACTGAAGCTTTCTTT. This translates into CASSLEGGVNTEAFF.

V gene TRBV28 combines with J gene TRBJ1-1; D not resolved. CDR1 is MDHEN, CDR2 SYDVKM, per germline. The CDR3 covers 12 residues. V was shortened by 8 bases and J by 2 bases, with 9 bases between the two germline ends. CDR3 nucleotide sequence: TGTGCCAGCTATACCAGTAACACTGAAGCTTTCTTT. Translating it yields CASYTSNTEAFF.

The chain is built from TRBV7-9 and TRBJ2-1; a weak D match, TRBD2 (7 bases). V was trimmed by 0 bases and J by 6 bases, leaving 9 bases between them. The CDR3 contains 14 residues. Germline CDR1 reads SEHNR; CDR2 reads FQNEAQ (reference sequence). CDR3 protein: CASSLAGGGNEQFF. CDR3 coding DNA: TGTGCCAGCAGCTTAGCGGGAGGGGGCAATGAGCAGTTCTTC.

The chain has TRBV28 and TRBJ2-2; D unresolved. Deletions cut 3 bases from V and 0 bases from J, with 8 bases between. CDR1 is MDHEN and CDR2 is SYDVKM in the germline V gene. The CDR3 loop spans 15 amino acids. The CDR3 DNA follows: TGTGCCAGCAGTTTGGCAGGAACGAACACCGGGGAGCTGTTTTTT. It translates to CASSLAGTNTGELFF. The whole variable domain, filled in from reference TRBV28 and TRBJ2-2, reads DVKVTQSSRYLVKRTGEKVFLECVQDMDHENMFWYRQDPGLGLRLIYFSYDVKMKEKGDIPEGYSVSREKKERFSLILESASTNQTSMYLCASSLAGTNTGELFFGEGSRLTVL.

The rearrangement uses TRBV7-8 and TRBJ2-6; D gene uncertain. The V end was cut by 6 bases, the J end by 5 bases, with 8 bases between. The CDR3 loop spans 13 amino acids. Looked up from germline, CDR1 is SGHVS and CDR2 is FQNEAQ. In DNA, the CDR3 is TGTGCCAGCAGTCTCGGTAGGGCCAACGTCCTGACTTTC. Translating gives CASSLGRANVLTF.

The gene calls are TRBV4-1 and TRBJ1-1; 10 bases agree with TRBD1. The germline V gene encodes CDR1 MGHRA and CDR2 YSYEKL. Trimming at V came to 9 bases and at J to 5 bases, leaving 6 bases not matched to a gene. This CDR3 is built from 13 residues. The CDR3 nucleotides read TGCGCCAGTCTAGACAGGGGGCGTACTGAAGCTTTCTTT. It encodes CASLDRGRTEAFF.

This chain joins TRBV29-1 and TRBJ1-1; no definite D call. The CDR3 is made up of 13 amino acids. V was trimmed by 5 bases and J by 4 bases, leaving 14 bases between them. Germline assignment: CDR1 SQVTM and CDR2 ANQGSEA. CDR3 bases: TGCAGCGTTCCCCGGGAACAGAGCACTGAAGCTTTCTTT. Translation: CSVPREQSTEAFF.

V usage is TRBV7-8 and J usage is TRBJ2-7; weak D call: TRBD2 (6 bases). Trimming stripped 1 base from V and 5 bases from J, with 15 bases between. The CDR3 totals 15 residues. Per the germline V gene, CDR1 is SGHVS and CDR2 is FQNEAQ. The CDR3 reads CASSLVSGGWNEQYF. CDR3 DNA sequence: TGTGCCAGCAGCTTAGTATCCGGGGGTTGGAACGAGCAGTACTTC.

This clone was seen just once. The rearrangement links TRBV27 to TRBJ1-1, with D possibly matching TRBD1 (6 bases). The V gene's germline CDR1 is MNHEY and CDR2 SMNVEV (reference sequence). This CDR3 has 14 amino acids. V shed 6 bases and J shed 0 bases, with 11 bases lying between them. The CDR3 coding sequence is TGTGCCAGCAGCAGGGGAAATTTGAACACTGAAGCTTTCTTT. Its protein product is CASSRGNLNTEAFF.

V and J are TRBV5-4 and TRBJ1-4; 10 bases are a match to TRBD1. CDR1 and CDR2 from the germline V gene are SGHNT and YYREEE (reference sequence). Germline trimming cut 4 bases from V and 0 bases from J; bases unmatched to any gene: 6. The length of the CDR3 is 17 residues. CDR3 DNA: TGTGCCAGCAGCCCGGGACAGGGGATCGCAACTAATGAAAAACTGTTTTTT. Translation: CASSPGQGIATNEKLFF.

The chain recombines TRBV2 with TRBJ2-1, with 9 nucleotides matching TRBD2. Unmatched junction bases numbered 4, after V lost 4 bases and J lost 6 bases. The CDR3 is 14 residues long. Germline V gene lookup returns CDR1 SNHLY and CDR2 FYNNEI. This CDR3 reads CASSGASGTNEQFF. Written as DNA, the CDR3 is TGTGCCAGCAGTGGGGCTAGCGGGACCAATGAGCAGTTCTTC.

The chain links TRBV11-3 to TRBJ2-7, with D possibly being TRBD2 (5 bases). Deletions cut 3 bases from V and 3 bases from J, with 9 bases between. Germline lookup yields CDR1 SGHNT and CDR2 YENEEA. CDR3 length: 13 residues. The CDR3 DNA reads TGTGCCAGCAGCTTGTGGGAGAACTACGAGCAGTACTTC. Translated: CASSLWENYEQYF.

The gene calls are TRBV4-3 and TRBJ2-6, with D perhaps TRBD2 (5 bases). This CDR3 is 15 amino acids long. CDR1 and CDR2 from the germline V gene are LGHNA and YSLEER. Deletions cut 4 bases from V and 4 bases from J, with 11 bases between. CDR3 sequence: CASSPEVEGANVLTF. CDR3 coding DNA: TGCGCCAGCAGCCCGGAGGTTGAAGGGGCCAACGTCCTGACTTTC.

V is TRBV6-6 and J is TRBJ1-2, with D perhaps TRBD1 (5 bases). The CDR3 runs to 12 residues. CDR1 MNHNY and CDR2 SVGAGI come from the germline V gene (reference sequence). The ends were cut back, 6 bases at V and 7 bases at J, with 12 bases in the middle. CDR3 bases: TGTGCCAGCAGCCACGGGGGGACTGGCTACACCTTC. Protein sequence: CASSHGGTGYTF.

V usage is TRBV11-2 and J usage is TRBJ1-2; tentative D call: TRBD1 (6 bases). The CDR3 has 13 amino acids. Deletions cut 2 bases from V and 7 bases from J, with 11 bases between. Germline V CDR1 and CDR2: SGHAT, FQNNGV. CDR3 in amino acids: CASSLNREPGYTF. DNA for the CDR3: TGTGCCAGCAGCTTAAACAGGGAACCTGGCTACACCTTC.

The chain combines TRBV18 with TRBJ2-3; D might be TRBD1 (7 bases). Trimming shortened V by 6 bases and J by 5 bases, and 12 bases separated the two germline ends. CDR1 is KGHSH and CDR2 is LQKENI in the germline V gene. This CDR3 has 13 amino acids. This CDR3 reads CASSTGRGDTQYF. CDR3 DNA: TGTGCCAGCTCGACAGGGCGGGGAGATACGCAGTATTTT.

The chain couples TRBV5-1 to TRBJ1-2; unclear D gene. The V end lost 1 base, the J end lost 1 base, and 5 bases lay between the germline ends. CDR1 is SGHRS and CDR2 is YFSETQ in the germline V gene. The CDR3 is 13 residues long. The CDR3 coding sequence is TGCGCCAGCAGCTTGACAGTTAACTATGGCTACACCTTC. It codes for CASSLTVNYGYTF.

V gene TRBV9 combines with J gene TRBJ1-3; D not certain. From germline, CDR1 is SGDLS and CDR2 YYNGEE. The CDR3 runs to 14 residues. V was pared by 0 bases and J by 1 base, with 5 bases between. In nucleotides, the CDR3 is TGTGCCAGCAGCGTAGAACAGTCTGGAAACACCATATATTTT. It yields the protein CASSVEQSGNTIYF. The full variable domain, with the rest looked up from reference TRBV9 and TRBJ1-3, is DSGVTQTPKHLITATGQRVTLRCSPRSGDLSVYWYQQSLDQGLQFLIQYYNGEERAKGNILERFSAQQFPDLHSELNLSSLELGDSALYFCASSVEQSGNTIYFGEGSWLTVV.

The chain uses TRBV7-6 and TRBJ2-1; D is undetermined. Germline values: CDR1 SGHVS, CDR2 FNYEAQ. The CDR3 totals 13 residues. V was cut by 2 bases and J by 6 bases, with 8 bases left in between. As DNA, the CDR3 is TGTGCCAGCAGCTTACTCGAACTCAATGAGCAGTTCTTC. Its protein product is CASSLLELNEQFF. The full variable domain, with the rest looked up from reference TRBV7-6 and TRBJ2-1, is GAGVSQSPRYKVTKRGQDVALRCDPISGHVSLYWYRQALGQGPEFLTYFNYEAQQDKSGLPNDRFSAERPEGSISTLTIQRTEQRDSAMYRCASSLLELNEQFFGPGTRLTVL.

This rearrangement joins TRBV12-5 to TRBJ2-1, with D hard to call. CDR1 and CDR2 from the germline V gene are LGHNT and FRNRAP. The CDR3 loop spans 15 amino acids. V was cut by 4 bases and J by 6 bases, with 16 bases left in between. CDR3: CASGSDYFLTNEQFF. CDR3 in DNA: TGTGCTAGTGGTTCCGATTACTTCCTTACCAATGAGCAGTTCTTC.